These 4 T cell receptor beta chains were all obtained from the same sample, sequenced in a study of monozygotic twins with inflammatory bowel disease. Reprocessing the 5' RACE reads, TCRdb reports a single entry for every CDR3 protein and omits DNA. The sample table sets out around 400,000 distinct CDR3 sequences. The sample comprised blood. These receptors all come from a human donor with ulcerative colitis or Crohn's disease, or a healthy co-twin of an affected twin (not recorded which).

The chain employs TRBV7-2 and TRBJ2-7; lacking DNA, the TRBD1 call made by TCRdb goes unchecked. The CDR3 is 14 amino acids. Germline V CDR1 and CDR2: SGHTA, FQGNSA. The CDR3 reads CASSLVGGGGEQYF.

The chain has TRBV6-2 or TRBV6-3 and TRBJ1-2; with no DNA, the TCRdb D assignment of TRBD1 cannot be verified. The germline CDR1 and CDR2 sequences are MNHEY and SVGEGT. The CDR3 has 16 amino acids. This CDR3 is CASRIRDSRGNYGYTF.

The chain employs TRBV5-4 and TRBJ2-5; without DNA, the TCRdb call of TRBD1 cannot be checked. This CDR3 is 14 amino acids long. Germline values: CDR1 SGHNT, CDR2 YYREEE (reference sequence). CDR3 sequence: CASSQQGVQETQYF.

This chain joins TRBV5-4 and TRBJ2-3; TCRdb's D call of TRBD2 is untestable without DNA. The length of the CDR3 is 14 residues. Germline values: CDR1 SGHNT, CDR2 YYREEE (reference sequence). The CDR3: CASSRTLGTDTQYF.